The rows below give T cell receptor beta chains drawn from one sample of a study of shared clonotypes between healthy human individuals. Generated by immunoSEQ multiplex PCR, the TCRdb table keeps only in-frame clones and is missing some. The data contain roughly 590,000 clones, 95% of them singletons. Sequenced input: naive CD8+ T cells sorted from blood. These receptors all stem from a young woman in good health. The CDR3 runs from the conserved cysteine through the conserved F or W. Each record gives: CDR3 DNA, CDR3 protein, clone size, CDR3 length, V gene, J gene, D gene. A D gene is named only where the DNA matches it firmly. Expanded clones get a size class; other rows say once, few or many, or leave the size out.

cdr3_nt: TGTGCCAGCAGTTGGGCTAGCGGCTCCTACGAGCAGTACTTC
cdr3_aa: CASSWASGSYEQYF
clone_size: -
cdr3_length: 14
v_call: TRBV6-6
j_call: TRBJ2-7
d_call: TRBD2

cdr3_nt: TGTGCCAGTAGTAACCTAGGGGCTACGGAAGGGTTCTTC
cdr3_aa: CASSNLGATEGFF
clone_size: -
cdr3_length: 13
v_call: TRBV19
j_call: TRBJ2-1
d_call: -

cdr3_nt: TGTGCCAGCAGTTACTCGACGGGGGAGAGCTCCTACGAGCAGTACTTC
cdr3_aa: CASSYSTGESSYEQYF
clone_size: -
cdr3_length: 16
v_call: TRBV6-5
j_call: TRBJ2-7
d_call: -

cdr3_nt: TGTGCCAGCAGCATCGGGACTAGCGGCACAGATACGCAGTATTTT
cdr3_aa: CASSIGTSGTDTQYF
clone_size: -
cdr3_length: 15
v_call: TRBV2
j_call: TRBJ2-3
d_call: TRBD2

cdr3_nt: TGTGCCAGCAGCTTGAGTGGCTACCACACAGATACGCAGTATTTT
cdr3_aa: CASSLSGYHTDTQYF
clone_size: -
cdr3_length: 15
v_call: TRBV5-4
j_call: TRBJ2-3
d_call: -

cdr3_nt: TGTGCCAGCAGTGCTGACGTGAACAATGAGCAGTTCTTC
cdr3_aa: CASSADVNNEQFF
clone_size: -
cdr3_length: 13
v_call: TRBV27
j_call: TRBJ2-1
d_call: -

cdr3_nt: TGTGCCAGCAGCGAAGGACTAGCGGCAACGAACACCGGGGAGCTGTTTTTT
cdr3_aa: CASSEGLAATNTGELFF
clone_size: -
cdr3_length: 17
v_call: TRBV5-4
j_call: TRBJ2-2
d_call: TRBD2

cdr3_nt: TGCGCCAGCAGCTTGGTCGATACGGAAGCTTTCTTT
cdr3_aa: CASSLVDTEAFF
clone_size: -
cdr3_length: 12
v_call: TRBV5-1
j_call: TRBJ1-1
d_call: -

cdr3_nt: TGTGCCAGCAGCTTAGCTTTGGGACAGATCCTCTACGAGCAGTACTTC
cdr3_aa: CASSLALGQILYEQYF
clone_size: -
cdr3_length: 16
v_call: TRBV7-9
j_call: TRBJ2-7
d_call: TRBD1

cdr3_nt: TGTGCCTGGAGGTTTAGTAGTGAAAAACTGTTTTTT
cdr3_aa: CAWRFSSEKLFF
clone_size: -
cdr3_length: 12
v_call: TRBV30
j_call: TRBJ1-4
d_call: -

cdr3_nt: TGTGCCAGCAGCCAAAAGGGGCAGGGGGCGGACATTAACACTGAAGCTTTCTTT
cdr3_aa: CASSQKGQGADINTEAFF
clone_size: -
cdr3_length: 18
v_call: TRBV7-9
j_call: TRBJ1-1
d_call: TRBD1

cdr3_nt: TGTGCCAGCTCACCCGGGACAGGGGGATCCTACGAGCAGTACTTC
cdr3_aa: CASSPGTGGSYEQYF
clone_size: -
cdr3_length: 15
v_call: TRBV18
j_call: TRBJ2-7
d_call: TRBD1

cdr3_nt: TGTGCCAGCAGCTCGGGACAGGCTAATGAGCAGTTCTTC
cdr3_aa: CASSSGQANEQFF
clone_size: -
cdr3_length: 13
v_call: TRBV7-9
j_call: TRBJ2-1
d_call: TRBD1

cdr3_nt: TGCGCCAGCAGCCCGCCCCACAGGGGGTCCAACTACGAGCAGTACTTC
cdr3_aa: CASSPPHRGSNYEQYF
clone_size: -
cdr3_length: 16
v_call: TRBV4-1
j_call: TRBJ2-7
d_call: TRBD1

cdr3_nt: TGTGCCAGCAGCTTCAGTATGATGGCACAAGAGACCCAGTACTTC
cdr3_aa: CASSFSMMAQETQYF
clone_size: -
cdr3_length: 15
v_call: TRBV7-9
j_call: TRBJ2-5
d_call: -

cdr3_nt: TGTGCCAGCAGCTTATACGGGAGTCGCACAGATACGCAGTATTTT
cdr3_aa: CASSLYGSRTDTQYF
clone_size: -
cdr3_length: 15
v_call: TRBV11-3
j_call: TRBJ2-3
d_call: -

cdr3_nt: TGCGCCAGCAGCCGAGGAGTGCGACCTAGCACAGATACGCAGTATTTT
cdr3_aa: CASSRGVRPSTDTQYF
clone_size: -
cdr3_length: 16
v_call: TRBV4-1
j_call: TRBJ2-3
d_call: -

cdr3_nt: TGTGCCAGTAGTATCGGAAAGAACACTGAAGCTTTCTTT
cdr3_aa: CASSIGKNTEAFF
clone_size: few
cdr3_length: 13
v_call: TRBV19
j_call: TRBJ1-1
d_call: -

cdr3_nt: TGTGCCAGCACCGATCTCGCACCGAGCTCCTACGAGCAGTACTTC
cdr3_aa: CASTDLAPSSYEQYF
clone_size: -
cdr3_length: 15
v_call: TRBV28
j_call: TRBJ2-7
d_call: -

cdr3_nt: TGTGCCAGCAGTTACACAAGGGTCGCGAGCACAGATACGCAGTATTTT
cdr3_aa: CASSYTRVASTDTQYF
clone_size: -
cdr3_length: 16
v_call: TRBV6-5
j_call: TRBJ2-3
d_call: -

cdr3_nt: TGTGCCAGCAGTGCGTCCCTACTAGCGGGAGTTACCTCTGGGGCCAACGTCCTGACTTTC
cdr3_aa: CASSASLLAGVTSGANVLTF
clone_size: once
cdr3_length: 20
v_call: TRBV2
j_call: TRBJ2-6
d_call: TRBD2

cdr3_nt: TGTGCCAGCAGTTACTCGATGGGCGAGCAGTACTTC
cdr3_aa: CASSYSMGEQYF
clone_size: -
cdr3_length: 12
v_call: TRBV6-5
j_call: TRBJ2-7
d_call: -

cdr3_nt: TGTGCCAGCAGTGAACGGGGGTGGGCATCCGAGCAGTACTTC
cdr3_aa: CASSERGWASEQYF
clone_size: -
cdr3_length: 14
v_call: TRBV6-1
j_call: TRBJ2-7
d_call: -

cdr3_nt: TGTGCCAGCAGCTTGTGGTCCGGGACAGACCACGAGCAGTACTTC
cdr3_aa: CASSLWSGTDHEQYF
clone_size: -
cdr3_length: 15
v_call: TRBV7-6
j_call: TRBJ2-7
d_call: TRBD1

cdr3_nt: TGTGCCAGCAGCCAAGATACGGACACCACTGAAGCTTTCTTT
cdr3_aa: CASSQDTDTTEAFF
clone_size: -
cdr3_length: 14
v_call: TRBV14
j_call: TRBJ1-1
d_call: -